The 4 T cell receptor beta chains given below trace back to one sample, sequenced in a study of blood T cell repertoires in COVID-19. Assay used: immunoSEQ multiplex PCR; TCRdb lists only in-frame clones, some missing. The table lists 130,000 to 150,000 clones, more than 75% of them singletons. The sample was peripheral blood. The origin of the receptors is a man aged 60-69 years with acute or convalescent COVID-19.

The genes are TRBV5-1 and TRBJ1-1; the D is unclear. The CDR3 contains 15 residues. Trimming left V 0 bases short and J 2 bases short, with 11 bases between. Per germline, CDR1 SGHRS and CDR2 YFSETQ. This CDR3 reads CASSLEAGFNTEAFF. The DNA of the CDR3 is TGCGCCAGCAGCTTGGAGGCGGGATTCAACACTGAAGCTTTCTTT.

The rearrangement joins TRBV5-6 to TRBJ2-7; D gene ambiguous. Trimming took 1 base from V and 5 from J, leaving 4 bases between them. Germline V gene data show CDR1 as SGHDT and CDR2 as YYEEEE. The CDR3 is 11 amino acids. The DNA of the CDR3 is TGTGCCAGCAGCTTGATAGACGAGCAGTACTTC. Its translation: CASSLIDEQYF.

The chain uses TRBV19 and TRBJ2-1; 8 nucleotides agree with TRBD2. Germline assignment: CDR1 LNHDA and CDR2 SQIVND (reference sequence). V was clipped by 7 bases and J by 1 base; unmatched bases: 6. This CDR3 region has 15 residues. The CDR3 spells CASNPGTRSYNEQFF. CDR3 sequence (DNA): TGTGCCAGTAATCCCGGGACTAGATCCTACAATGAGCAGTTCTTC. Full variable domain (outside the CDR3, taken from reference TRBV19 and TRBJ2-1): DGGITQSPKYLFRKEGQNVTLSCEQNLNHDAMYWYRQDPGQGLRLIYYSQIVNDFQKGDIAEGYSVSREKKESFPLTVTSAQKNPTAFYLCASNPGTRSYNEQFFGPGTRLTVL.

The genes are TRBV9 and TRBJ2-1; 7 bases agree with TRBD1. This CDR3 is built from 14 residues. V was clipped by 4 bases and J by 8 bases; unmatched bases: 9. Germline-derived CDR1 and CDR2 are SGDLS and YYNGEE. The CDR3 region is CASSQHRDSYEQFF. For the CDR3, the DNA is TGTGCCAGCAGCCAACATAGGGACAGCTATGAGCAGTTCTTC.